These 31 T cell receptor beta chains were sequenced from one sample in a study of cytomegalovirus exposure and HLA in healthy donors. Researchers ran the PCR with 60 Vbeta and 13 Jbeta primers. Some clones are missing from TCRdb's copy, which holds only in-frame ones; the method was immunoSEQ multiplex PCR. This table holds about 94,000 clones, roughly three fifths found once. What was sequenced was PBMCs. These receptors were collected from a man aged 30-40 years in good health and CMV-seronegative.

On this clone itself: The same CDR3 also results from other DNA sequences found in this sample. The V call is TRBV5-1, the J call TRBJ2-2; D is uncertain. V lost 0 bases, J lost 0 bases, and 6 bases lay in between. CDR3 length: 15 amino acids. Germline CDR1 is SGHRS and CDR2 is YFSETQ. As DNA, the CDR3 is TGCGCCAGCAGCTTGGGTCAGACGAACACCGGGGAGCTGTTTTTT. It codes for CASSLGQTNTGELFF.

CDR3 coding DNA: TGTGCCAGTCAGGGACTAGCGGTTGGGAATGAGCAGTTCTTC. Translating gives CASQGLAVGNEQFF. The chain uses TRBV19 and TRBJ2-1; TRBD2 matches at 11 bases. Trimming cost V 8 bases and J 7 bases; bases outside gene matches: 7. Germline V CDR1 and CDR2: LNHDA, SQIVND (reference sequence). The CDR3 covers 14 residues.

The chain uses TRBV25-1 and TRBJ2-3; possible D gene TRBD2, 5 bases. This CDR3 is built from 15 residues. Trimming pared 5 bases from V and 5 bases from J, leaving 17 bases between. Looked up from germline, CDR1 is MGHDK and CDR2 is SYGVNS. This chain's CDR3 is CASSSPVPRGDTQYF. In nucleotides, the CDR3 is TGTGCCAGCAGTTCACCGGTTCCTCGGGGAGATACGCAGTATTTT.

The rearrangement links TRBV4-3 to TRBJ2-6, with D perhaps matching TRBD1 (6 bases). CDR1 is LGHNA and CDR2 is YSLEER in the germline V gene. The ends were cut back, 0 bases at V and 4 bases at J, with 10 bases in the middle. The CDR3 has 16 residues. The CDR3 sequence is CASSQDVTGGANVLTF. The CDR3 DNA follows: TGCGCCAGCAGCCAAGATGTGACAGGCGGGGCCAACGTCCTGACTTTC.

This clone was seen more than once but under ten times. CDR3 sequence: CASSSDQGAKRAEAFF. The CDR3 DNA is TGTGCCAGCAGCAGCGACCAGGGGGCTAAAAGGGCTGAAGCTTTCTTT. The V and J genes are TRBV21-1 and TRBJ1-1; no DNA check was done on the table's D call, TRBD1. TRBV21-1 is classified as a pseudogene. The CDR3 extends over 16 amino acids.

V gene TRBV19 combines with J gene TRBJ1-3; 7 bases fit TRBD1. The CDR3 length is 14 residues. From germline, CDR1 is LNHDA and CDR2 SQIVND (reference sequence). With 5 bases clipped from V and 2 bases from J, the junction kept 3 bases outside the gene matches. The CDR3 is CASSSTGPGNTIYF. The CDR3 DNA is TGTGCCAGTAGTTCGACAGGGCCTGGAAACACCATATATTTT. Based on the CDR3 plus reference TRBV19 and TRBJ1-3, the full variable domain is DGGITQSPKYLFRKEGQNVTLSCEQNLNHDAMYWYRQDPGQGLRLIYYSQIVNDFQKGDIAEGYSVSREKKESFPLTVTSAQKNPTAFYLCASSSTGPGNTIYFGEGSWLTVV.

The CDR3 coding sequence is TGTGCCAGTAGTATCGGGGGAGGAGTTGAAGCTTTCTTT. As protein: CASSIGGGVEAFF. The chain joins TRBV19 to TRBJ1-1; D is possibly TRBD1 (5 bases). CDR3 length equals 13 residues. Germline-derived CDR1 and CDR2 are LNHDA and SQIVND (reference sequence). The V end was cut by 3 bases, the J end by 7 bases, with 12 bases between.

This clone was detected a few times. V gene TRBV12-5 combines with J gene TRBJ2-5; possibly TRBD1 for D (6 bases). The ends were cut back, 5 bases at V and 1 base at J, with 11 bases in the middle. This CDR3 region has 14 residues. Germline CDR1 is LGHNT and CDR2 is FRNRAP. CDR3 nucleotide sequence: TGTGCTAGTGGTGGTTGGACAGCCCAAGAGACCCAGTACTTC. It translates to CASGGWTAQETQYF.

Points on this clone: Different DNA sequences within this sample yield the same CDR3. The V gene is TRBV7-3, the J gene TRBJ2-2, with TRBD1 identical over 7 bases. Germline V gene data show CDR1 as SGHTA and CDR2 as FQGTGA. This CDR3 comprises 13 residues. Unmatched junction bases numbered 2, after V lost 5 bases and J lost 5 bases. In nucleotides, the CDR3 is TGTGCCAGCAGCCAGACAGGGACCGGGGAGCTGTTTTTT. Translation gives CASSQTGTGELFF.

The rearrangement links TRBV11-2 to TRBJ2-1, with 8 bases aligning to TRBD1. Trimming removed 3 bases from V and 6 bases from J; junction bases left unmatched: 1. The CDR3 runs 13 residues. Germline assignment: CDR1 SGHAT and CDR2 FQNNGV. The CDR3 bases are TGTGCCAGCAGCTTCACAGGGGGCAATGAGCAGTTCTTC. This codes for CASSFTGGNEQFF.

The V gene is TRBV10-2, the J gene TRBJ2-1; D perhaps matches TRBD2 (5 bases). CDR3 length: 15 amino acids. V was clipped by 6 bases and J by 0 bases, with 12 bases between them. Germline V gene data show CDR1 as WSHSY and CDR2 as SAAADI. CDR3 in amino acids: CASRQAEISYNEQFF. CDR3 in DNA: TGCGCCAGCAGACAAGCGGAGATCTCCTACAATGAGCAGTTCTTC.

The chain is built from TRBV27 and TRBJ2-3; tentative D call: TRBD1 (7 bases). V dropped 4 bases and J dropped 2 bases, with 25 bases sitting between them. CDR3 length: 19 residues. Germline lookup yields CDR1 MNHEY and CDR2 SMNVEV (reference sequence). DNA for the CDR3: TGTGCCAGCAGTTCTCCAACATCAACGGCGGGACAGTCCACAGATACGCAGTATTTT. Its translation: CASSSPTSTAGQSTDTQYF.

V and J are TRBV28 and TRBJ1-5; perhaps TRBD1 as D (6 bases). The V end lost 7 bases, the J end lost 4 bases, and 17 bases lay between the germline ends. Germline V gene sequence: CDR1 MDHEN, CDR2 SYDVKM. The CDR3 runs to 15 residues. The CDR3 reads CASTVLSGENQPQHF. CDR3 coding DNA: TGTGCCAGCACAGTTTTATCAGGGGAGAATCAGCCCCAGCATTTT.

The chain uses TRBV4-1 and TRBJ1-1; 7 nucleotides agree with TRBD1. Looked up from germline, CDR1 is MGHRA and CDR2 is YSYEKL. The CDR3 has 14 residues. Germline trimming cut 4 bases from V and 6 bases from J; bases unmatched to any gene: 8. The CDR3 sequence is CASSPQTGKAEAFF. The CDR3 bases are TGCGCCAGCAGCCCCCAGACAGGGAAGGCTGAAGCTTTCTTT.

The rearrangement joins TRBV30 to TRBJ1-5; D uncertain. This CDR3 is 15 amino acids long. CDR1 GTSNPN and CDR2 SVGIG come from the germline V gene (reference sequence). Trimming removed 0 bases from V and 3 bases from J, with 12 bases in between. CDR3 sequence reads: CAWSVRRAPNQPQHF. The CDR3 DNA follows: TGTGCCTGGAGTGTAAGGAGGGCCCCCAATCAGCCCCAGCATTTT. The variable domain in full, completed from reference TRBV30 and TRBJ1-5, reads SQTIHQWPATLVQPVGSPLSLECTVEGTSNPNLYWYRQAAGRGLQLLFYSVGIGQISSEVPQNLSASRPQDRQFILSSKKLLLSDSGFYLCAWSVRRAPNQPQHFGDGTRLSIL.

DNA of the CDR3: TGTGCCAGCAGCTTTCTAGTACGGGGGGGCAATGAGCAGTTCTTC. Translation gives CASSFLVRGGNEQFF. J is TRBJ2-1 and V is TRBV11-2, with 8 bases matching TRBD2. CDR3 size: 15 residues. Germline V lookup: CDR1 SGHAT, CDR2 FQNNGV. V lost 3 bases, J lost 6 bases, and 7 bases stayed unmatched.

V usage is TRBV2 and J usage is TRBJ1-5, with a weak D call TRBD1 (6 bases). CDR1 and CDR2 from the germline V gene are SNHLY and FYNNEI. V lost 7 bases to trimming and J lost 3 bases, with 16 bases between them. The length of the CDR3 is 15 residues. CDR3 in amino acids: CASTGTGLTNQPQHF. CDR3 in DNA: TGTGCCAGCACCGGTACAGGGTTGACCAATCAGCCCCAGCATTTT.

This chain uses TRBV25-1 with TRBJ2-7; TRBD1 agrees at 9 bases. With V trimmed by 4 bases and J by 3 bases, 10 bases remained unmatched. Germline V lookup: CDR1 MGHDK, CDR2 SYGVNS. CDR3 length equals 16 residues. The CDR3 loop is CASSGMGTGKYYEQYF. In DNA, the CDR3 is TGTGCCAGCAGTGGGATGGGGACAGGGAAGTACTACGAGCAGTACTTC.

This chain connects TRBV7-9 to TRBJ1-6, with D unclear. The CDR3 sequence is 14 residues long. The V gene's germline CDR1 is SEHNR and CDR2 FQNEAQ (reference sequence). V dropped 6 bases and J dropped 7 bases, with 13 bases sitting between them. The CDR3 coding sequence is TGTGCCAGCAGTAAGCGGTGGTGGAATTCACCCCTCCACTTT. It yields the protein CASSKRWWNSPLHF.

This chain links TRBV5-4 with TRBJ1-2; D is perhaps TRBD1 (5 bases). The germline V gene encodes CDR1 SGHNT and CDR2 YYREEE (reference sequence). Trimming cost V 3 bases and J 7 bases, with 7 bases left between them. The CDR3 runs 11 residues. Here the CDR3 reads CASSSGLGYTF. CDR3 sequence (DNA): TGTGCCAGCAGCTCAGGGCTTGGCTACACCTTC.

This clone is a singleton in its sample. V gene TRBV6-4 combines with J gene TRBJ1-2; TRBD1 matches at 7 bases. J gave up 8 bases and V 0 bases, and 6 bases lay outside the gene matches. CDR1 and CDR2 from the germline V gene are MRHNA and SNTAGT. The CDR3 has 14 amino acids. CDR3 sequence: CASSDSTGRRGYTF. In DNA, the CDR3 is TGTGCCAGCAGTGACTCGACAGGGCGAAGAGGCTACACCTTC.

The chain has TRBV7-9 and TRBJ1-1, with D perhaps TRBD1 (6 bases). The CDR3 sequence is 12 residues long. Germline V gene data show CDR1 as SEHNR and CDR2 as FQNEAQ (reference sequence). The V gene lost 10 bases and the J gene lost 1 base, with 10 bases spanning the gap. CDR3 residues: CATRGPNTEAFF. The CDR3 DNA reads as TGTGCCACCAGGGGCCCGAACACTGAAGCTTTCTTT.

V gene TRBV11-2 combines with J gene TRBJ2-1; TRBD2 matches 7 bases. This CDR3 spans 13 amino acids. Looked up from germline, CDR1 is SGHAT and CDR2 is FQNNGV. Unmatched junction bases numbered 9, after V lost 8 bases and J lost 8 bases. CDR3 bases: TGTGCCAGCGGGAGGGCCATCGTTGATGAGCAGTTCTTC. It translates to CASGRAIVDEQFF.

Here the CDR3 reads CASSATGDTNYGYTF. The DNA of the CDR3 is TGTGCCAGCAGTGCGACAGGGGACACTAACTATGGCTACACCTTC. The chain links TRBV6-5 to TRBJ1-2; 8 positions match TRBD1. The CDR3 covers 15 residues. The germline gives CDR1 MNHEY, CDR2 SVGAGI. The V segment lost 5 bases and the J segment 0 bases; nucleotides outside the gene matches: 5.

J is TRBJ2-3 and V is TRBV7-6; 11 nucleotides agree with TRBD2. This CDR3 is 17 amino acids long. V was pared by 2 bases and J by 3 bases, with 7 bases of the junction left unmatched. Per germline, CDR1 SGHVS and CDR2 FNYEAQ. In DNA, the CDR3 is TGTGCCAGCAGCTTATTACTAGCGGGGGAAAGGACAGATACGCAGTATTTT. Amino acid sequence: CASSLLLAGERTDTQYF. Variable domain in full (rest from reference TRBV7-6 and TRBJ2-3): GAGVSQSPRYKVTKRGQDVALRCDPISGHVSLYWYRQALGQGPEFLTYFNYEAQQDKSGLPNDRFSAERPEGSISTLTIQRTEQRDSAMYRCASSLLLAGERTDTQYFGPGTRLTVL.

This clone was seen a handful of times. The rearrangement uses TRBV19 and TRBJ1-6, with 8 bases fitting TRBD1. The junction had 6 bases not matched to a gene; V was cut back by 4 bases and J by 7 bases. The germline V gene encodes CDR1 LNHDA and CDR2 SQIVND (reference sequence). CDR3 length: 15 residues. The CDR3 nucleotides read TGTGCCAGTAGTACAGGGGGCGGGTGGAATTCACCCCTCCACTTT. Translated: CASSTGGGWNSPLHF.

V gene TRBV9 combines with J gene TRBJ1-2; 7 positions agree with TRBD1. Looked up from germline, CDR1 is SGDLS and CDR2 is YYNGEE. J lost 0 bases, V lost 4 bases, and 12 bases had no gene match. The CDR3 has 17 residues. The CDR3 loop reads CASSHTFGDSTNYGYTF. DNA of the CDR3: TGTGCCAGCAGCCATACATTCGGGGACAGCACTAACTATGGCTACACCTTC.

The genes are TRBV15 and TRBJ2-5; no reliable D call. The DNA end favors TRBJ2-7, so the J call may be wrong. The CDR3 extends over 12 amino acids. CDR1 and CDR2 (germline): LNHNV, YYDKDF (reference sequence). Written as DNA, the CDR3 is TGTGCCACCAGCAGCCGAATCCACGAGCAGTACTTC. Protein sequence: CATSSRIHEQYF.

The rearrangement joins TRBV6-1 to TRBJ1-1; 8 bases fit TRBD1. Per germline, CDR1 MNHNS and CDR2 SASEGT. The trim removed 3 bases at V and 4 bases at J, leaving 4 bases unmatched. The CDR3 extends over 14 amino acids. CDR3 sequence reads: CASSDRTGLTEAFF. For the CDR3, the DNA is TGTGCCAGCAGTGATAGGACAGGGCTCACTGAAGCTTTCTTT.

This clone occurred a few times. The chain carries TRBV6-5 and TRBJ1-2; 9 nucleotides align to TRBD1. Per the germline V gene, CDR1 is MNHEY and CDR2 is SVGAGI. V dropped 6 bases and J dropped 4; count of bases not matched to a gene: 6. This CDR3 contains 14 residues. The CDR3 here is CASSRRQGGYGYTF. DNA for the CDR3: TGTGCCAGCAGCCGCCGACAGGGGGGCTATGGCTACACCTTC.

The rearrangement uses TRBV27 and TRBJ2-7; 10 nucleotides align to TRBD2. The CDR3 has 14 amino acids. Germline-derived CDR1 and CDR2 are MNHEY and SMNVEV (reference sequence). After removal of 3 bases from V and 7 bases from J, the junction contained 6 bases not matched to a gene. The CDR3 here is CASSFRLAGVEQYF. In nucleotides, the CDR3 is TGTGCCAGCAGTTTTCGGCTAGCGGGGGTTGAGCAGTACTTC.